This T cell receptor beta chain was captured in a study of blood T cell repertoires in COVID-19. Study as a whole: Researchers got acute and convalescent COVID-19 samples from the United States, Italy and Spain.

Germline CDR1 MGHDK, CDR2 SYGVNS. The CDR3 contains 15 residues. V shed 4 bases, J shed 5 bases, and the junction held 7 bases outside the gene matches. Those enrolled, adults aged 18 to 89 years, came from some 23 US areas. Recovery among Cohort 3 donors was established by two negative PCRs, clearance, or symptom resolution. As processed by the authors: It was from reference gene primer amplification that nucleated cell counts were estimated. Generated by immunoSEQ multiplex PCR, the TCRdb table keeps only in-frame clones and is missing some. From that table come the V and J calls and clone size; the DNA was used to work out D and trimming. Of 250,000 to 350,000 clones detected, 90% appear once; the ten largest clones hold 2.6%.

Specimen: PBMCs or T cells enriched from blood (not recorded which). This TCR derives from a man in his 60s who had recovered from COVID-19. The V call is TRBV25-1, the J call TRBJ1-1; 10 bases fit TRBD1. The CDR3: CASSGAGQGGTEAFF. The CDR3, as DNA: TGTGCCAGCAGTGGCGCCGGACAGGGGGGGACTGAAGCTTTCTTT.